Below, one T cell receptor beta chain is given with its context. What it binds is unknown. This specimen comes from a study of shared clonotypes between healthy human individuals. Study-wide points: Naive subsets generally exceeded memory subsets in estimated richness.

Sequencing used immunoSEQ multiplex PCR; TCRdb keeps in-frame clones, though not all of them. The sample records over 950,000 clones, approximately 80% being singletons. V lost 1 base and J 4 bases, leaving 10 bases between the germline ends. Germline CDR1 reads LNHNV; CDR2 reads YYDKDF (reference sequence). The CDR3 is 14 amino acids. This TCR came from a man between 18 and 35 years old in good health. Some clones in this sample may be carry-over from other donors' samples. The material sequenced was memory CD4+ T cells from PBMCs. Noted subset: CD45RA-negative fraction. V usage is TRBV15 and J usage is TRBJ2-5, with D unresolved. The CDR3 reads CATSRVARRETQYF. DNA for the CDR3: TGTGCCACCAGCAGAGTGGCTAGACGAGAGACCCAGTACTTC.